This TCR beta chain came from a study of regulatory T cells in long-lasting Graves disease. Library construction for TCR beta used iRepertoire HTBI primers and Arm-PCR of CDR3 regions. Each CDR3 protein gets one entry after TCRdb re-called the multiplex PCR reads with MiXCR. The sample holds about 660,000 distinct CDR3 sequences, roughly 30% seen once. This clonotype was recorded many times. Time point noted: persistent/refractory GD, antithyroid drugs over 5 years with positive TRAb. Scientists built the TCR library using RNA that was extracted from PBMCs. The authors drew roughly 8.1 milliliters of peripheral blood into EDTA tubes. The TCR originated in a female donor with Graves disease. Specimen: peripheral blood mononuclear cells (PBMCs), collected when the disease was refractory, from a patient treated with antithyroid drugs.

The CDR3 loop reads CASSYLAGAETQYF. CDR3 in DNA: TGTGCCAGCAGTTACCTAGCGGGAGCAGAGACCCAGTACTTC. This sequence joins TRBV28 and TRBJ2-5, with 10 nucleotides matching TRBD2. Germline V gene lookup returns CDR1 MDHEN and CDR2 SYDVKM. V trimming: 4 bases; J trimming: 4 bases; junction bases outside the gene matches: 3. This CDR3 has 14 amino acids.